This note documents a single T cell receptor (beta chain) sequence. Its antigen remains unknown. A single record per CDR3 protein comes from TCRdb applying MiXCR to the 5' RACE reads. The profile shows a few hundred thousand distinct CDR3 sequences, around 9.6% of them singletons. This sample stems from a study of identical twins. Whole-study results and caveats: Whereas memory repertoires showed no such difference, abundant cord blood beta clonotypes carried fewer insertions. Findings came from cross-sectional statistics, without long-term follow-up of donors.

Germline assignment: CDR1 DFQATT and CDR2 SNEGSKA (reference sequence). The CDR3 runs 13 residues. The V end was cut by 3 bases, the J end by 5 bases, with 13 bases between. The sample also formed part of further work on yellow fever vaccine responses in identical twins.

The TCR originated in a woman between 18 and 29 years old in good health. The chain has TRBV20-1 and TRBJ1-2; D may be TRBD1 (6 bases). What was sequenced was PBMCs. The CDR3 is CSASRDTSYGYTF. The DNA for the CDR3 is TGCAGTGCTAGCCGGGACACCTCATATGGCTACACCTTC.